This TCR beta chain appears in the sequencing data of a study of molecular identifiers for immune sequencing clone quantification (dated by TCRdb to 2016 to 2019). Looking at the study overall: For a replicate experiment, the RNA from either 20,000 or 100,000 naive CD8 T cells was divided into five aliquots, and four of those aliquots went on to sequencing. The study was a methods study using CD8 T cells to benchmark molecular-identifier clustering-based TCR repertoire sequencing (MIDCIRS) and TCR RNA copy counting.

Libraries of naive CD8 T cells were generated from roughly 21,000 to 960,000 sorted cells, with 10%, 30% or 50% of the purified RNA used. Naive CD8 T cells were FACS-sorted as CD8+CD4-CCR7+CD45RA+ on a BD FACSAria II into RLT Plus buffer. Roughly 10 TCR copies' worth of Jurkat RNA were spiked into about 20,000-1,000,000 naive CD8 T cell samples to test detection sensitivity. Enrichment of CD8 T cells was done with RosetteSep CD8+ T Cell Enrichment Cocktail plus Ficoll-Paque, and ACK red cell lysis came afterward. This clonotype was counted at least ten times. Its antigen is unknown. No base qualities exist here, and no much larger clone lies one base off it. Library generation was performed with PCR. Data came from an Illumina HiSeq 4000. Bulk TCR libraries were generated as previously described, with the TCR primers listed in Table S5 used. Purification of total RNA was performed with the Qiagen AllPrep DNA/RNA kit. Before analysis, reads from multiple sequencing runs of the same library were pooled. Regarding the original processing steps: Only reads with exact TCR constant sequence were kept, trimmed to 150 nt, and grouped by their 12-nt molecular barcodes. Reads inside each barcode group were sub-clustered using a 15% Levenshtein threshold, and a quality-weighted consensus sequence was constructed for each RNA molecule. Non-functional sequences were discarded, and so were lower-count sequences lying one edit away from another sequence. On the basis of fitting two negative binomial distributions, barcode sub-clusters with fewer than 20% of the maximum read count were discarded. In TCRdb, the public reads were trimmed at Q25 with fastp and aligned with MiXCR, with productive beta chains retained. For every CDR3 protein sequence, its rows merge into one entry that carries the most common genes and DNA. TCRdb's processing, not the authors', yielded these V and J calls. This sample lists some 320,000 distinct CDR3 sequences; about a fifth were detected once. 0.7% to 0.9% of the sample is in the top ten clones.

What the study reported, not specific to this receptor: Without barcode sub-clustering, chimeric consensus sequences inflated TCR diversity; chimeras reached as high as 47%. Highly expanded clone sizes could be underestimated if identical TCR molecules share a barcode. In CMV-specific effector cells, clones with more than 20 RNA copies contained over 98% of molecules, whereas in naive cells such clones contained under 1% of molecules. A single cell's worth of spiked-in Jurkat TCR RNA was reported detectable even among 900,000 to 1,000,000 naive CD8 T cells. Around 2.9 recovered TCR RNA copies per cell were obtained by modeling, versus approximately 10 by digital PCR, implying a capture efficiency of around 28%. Naive libraries contained spiked-in Jurkat TCR RNA (more than nine copies' worth), which is not part of the donor repertoire.

From its cysteine to its phenylalanine, the CDR3 spans 15 amino acids. Only the CDR3 region is kept as DNA, spanning 45 bases read in frame from base 1. The germline V gene specifies SGHDT as CDR1 and YYEEEE as CDR2. Trimming takes 4 bases off V and 5 bases off J; junction bases not matched to a gene: 9. Recombination linked TRBV5-6 to TRBJ2-7, with 10 junctional bases fitting TRBD2. This receptor was identified in a human donor in good health. Some libraries in this study had Jurkat cell RNA spiked in. Sequencing input: naive CD8+ T cells from blood, with Jurkat cell RNA spiked in. The cell subset or site label on this specimen signifies: FACS-sorted CD8+CD4-CCR7+CD45RA+ naive T cells. The sequenced DNA is TGTGCCAGCAGCGGGACTAGCGATAGGAGGGACGAGCAGTACTTC. Its translation is CASSGTSDRRDEQYF.